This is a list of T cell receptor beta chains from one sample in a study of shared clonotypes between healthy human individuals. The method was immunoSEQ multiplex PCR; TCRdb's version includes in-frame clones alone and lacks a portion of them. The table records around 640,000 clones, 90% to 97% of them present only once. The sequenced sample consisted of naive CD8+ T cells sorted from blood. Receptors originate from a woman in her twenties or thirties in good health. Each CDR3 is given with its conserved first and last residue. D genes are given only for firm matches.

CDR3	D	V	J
CASSPGLAVYEQYF	TRBD2	TRBV19	-
CASSREIGSTGELFF	-	TRBV5-1	TRBJ2-2
CASSRQEPRQKLFF	-	TRBV6-6	TRBJ1-4
CASSSSDTIYF	-	TRBV28	TRBJ1-3
CASSEWGDGGTDTQYF	-	TRBV25-1	TRBJ2-3
CASSESVESSNQPQHF	-	TRBV10-2	TRBJ1-5
CASSESPPQETQYF	-	TRBV2	TRBJ2-5
CASSQDTAGGGVYEQYF	TRBD2	TRBV4-1	TRBJ2-7
CASSFDRLEAFF	-	TRBV28	TRBJ1-1
CASSFFGDRASYEQYF	TRBD1	TRBV7-9	TRBJ2-7
CASREGMGSGANVLTF	-	TRBV27	TRBJ2-6
CASSVDLSNQPQHF	-	TRBV6-5	TRBJ1-5
CASSPIISWSEQYF	-	TRBV5-5	-
CASNNPAALAGETDTQYF	TRBD2	TRBV13	TRBJ2-3
CASSPGLAGGGETQYF	TRBD2	TRBV11-3	TRBJ2-5
CATQRGTSSYNEQFF	TRBD2	TRBV30	TRBJ2-1
CASRQFGSSYNEQFF	-	TRBV27	TRBJ2-1
CASSWGGVGYDEQFF	TRBD2	TRBV27	TRBJ2-1
CASSLSSGAGYNEQFF	-	TRBV27	TRBJ2-1
CASSALAGNDEQFF	TRBD2	TRBV28	TRBJ2-1